The present entry profiles one TCR beta chain with its context. These data are taken from a study of blood T cell repertoires in COVID-19. Assay: immunoSEQ multiplex PCR; the TCRdb copy retains only in-frame clones and omits some. In the table there are hundreds of thousands of clones, 89% of which are singletons. Trimming took 4 bases from V and 4 from J; bases not matched to a gene: 9. CDR1 is SGHDT, CDR2 YYEEEE, per germline. CDR3 length: 15 residues. The specimen was peripheral blood. V usage is TRBV5-6 and J usage is TRBJ1-1; 8 nucleotides agree with TRBD1. This receptor was identified in a woman in her 30s with COVID-19, enrolled during active disease. The CDR3 DNA is TGTGCCAGCAGCGGCCGGACAGGGCGGGGCACTGAAGCTTTCTTT. Protein sequence: CASSGRTGRGTEAFF.